These 2 T cell receptor beta chains came from one sample sequenced in a study of shared clonotypes between healthy human individuals. Terminally differentiated effector memory CD45RA+ cells were excluded by CCR7 positive selection of CD45RO-negative cells. The data were produced by immunoSEQ multiplex PCR, yet TCRdb's version contains in-frame clones alone and is incomplete. The data show 760,000 or so clones, with 95% to 97% seen just once and about 0.25% held by the top ten. The sample taken for sequencing was naive CD8+ T cells sorted from blood. The receptors were gathered from a man aged 30-40 years in good health.

The V and J genes are TRBV19 and TRBJ1-2; maybe TRBD1 (5 bases). Trimming removed 7 bases from V and 7 bases from J, with 19 bases in between. This CDR3 has 14 residues. CDR1 and CDR2 from the germline V gene are LNHDA and SQIVND (reference sequence). This CDR3 reads CASTLGWGYFGYTF. The DNA for the CDR3 is TGTGCCAGTACCCTAGGGTGGGGGTACTTTGGCTACACCTTC. The whole variable domain, remainder taken from reference TRBV19 and TRBJ1-2, is DGGITQSPKYLFRKEGQNVTLSCEQNLNHDAMYWYRQDPGQGLRLIYYSQIVNDFQKGDIAEGYSVSREKKESFPLTVTSAQKNPTAFYLCASTLGWGYFGYTFGSGTRLTVV.

The chain joins TRBV6-1 to TRBJ2-1, with D perhaps TRBD1 (5 bases). The germline V gene has CDR1 MNHNS and CDR2 SASEGT. The CDR3 covers 14 residues. Trimming removed 6 bases from V and 0 bases from J, with 9 bases in between. CDR3 in amino acids: CASRTASSYNEQFF. In DNA form, the CDR3 reads TGTGCCAGCAGGACAGCCAGCTCCTACAATGAGCAGTTCTTC.